Below are 7 T cell receptor beta chains sequenced from a single sample in a study of human T cells and chemical hapten exposure. TCRdb reanalysed the 5' RACE reads using MiXCR and keeps one entry per CDR3 protein. The table lists about 110,000 distinct CDR3 sequences, 19% of them singletons. The authors extracted total RNA from unfractionated whole blood. These receptors all stem from a human donor in good health.

There are a few counts of this clonotype. This chain joins TRBV3-1 and TRBJ1-1; weak D call: TRBD1 (5 bases). Trimming took 3 bases from V and 4 from J, leaving 12 bases between them. Germline loops: CDR1 LGHDT, CDR2 YNNKEL (reference sequence). The CDR3 totals 14 residues. The CDR3: CASSHTMGLTEAFF. CDR3 coding DNA: TGTGCCAGCAGCCACACGATGGGGCTCACTGAAGCTTTCTTT.

In this sample, this clonotype turned up a few times. For the CDR3, the DNA is TGTGCCAGCAGTTACACCGGGACAGGGAACGAGCAGTACTTC. This codes for CASSYTGTGNEQYF. The chain is built from TRBV6-6 and TRBJ2-7; 9 nucleotides agree with TRBD1. The CDR3 has 14 amino acids. Germline V CDR1 and CDR2: MNHNY, SVGAGI (reference sequence). V shed 2 bases, J shed 5 bases, and the junction held 4 bases outside the gene matches.

This clonotype was seen a few times. The chain joins TRBV28 to TRBJ1-3; possibly TRBD1 for D (5 bases). The germline V and J ends were trimmed by 3 bases and 4 bases, with 13 bases remaining between them. The CDR3 has 15 amino acids. CDR1 and CDR2 (germline): MDHEN, SYDVKM. The chain's CDR3 is CASSFVPGIGNTIYF. The CDR3 bases are TGTGCCAGCAGTTTCGTTCCAGGGATAGGAAACACCATATATTTT. Full variable domain (rest looked up from reference TRBV28 and TRBJ1-3): DVKVTQSSRYLVKRTGEKVFLECVQDMDHENMFWYRQDPGLGLRLIYFSYDVKMKEKGDIPEGYSVSREKKERFSLILESASTNQTSMYLCASSFVPGIGNTIYFGEGSWLTVV.

This clonotype came up a few times. This sequence joins TRBV29-1 and TRBJ2-3; 7 bases line up with TRBD1. V shed 3 bases, J shed 9 bases, and the junction held 6 bases outside the gene matches. In germline, CDR1 is SQVTM, CDR2 ANQGSEA. This CDR3 is 12 amino acids long. CDR3 protein: CSVDRGQTTQYF. The CDR3 DNA sequence: TGCAGCGTTGATCGGGGACAGACAACGCAGTATTTT.

The chain links TRBV28 to TRBJ2-7, with TRBD1 identical over 7 bases. The CDR3 is made up of 13 amino acids. The germline gives CDR1 MDHEN, CDR2 SYDVKM. Losses at the gene ends were 8 bases for V and 6 bases for J; bases not matched to a gene: 10. CDR3 region: CASLEMTGREQYF. Here the CDR3 DNA reads TGTGCCAGCCTAGAGATGACAGGGCGCGAGCAGTACTTC.

The chain recombines TRBV6-5 with TRBJ2-5, with D unresolved. V shed 4 bases and J shed 3 bases, with 15 bases lying between them. Germline CDR1 and CDR2: MNHEY and SVGAGI. CDR3 length equals 15 residues. CDR3 protein: CASSSQGPVKETQYF. The CDR3 nucleotides are TGTGCCAGCAGTTCCCAAGGGCCCGTGAAAGAGACCCAGTACTTC.

This clonotype was seen a few times. The rearrangement uses TRBV28 and TRBJ2-2, with D perhaps assigned TRBD1 or TRBD2 (5 bases each). Germline V gene lookup returns CDR1 MDHEN and CDR2 SYDVKM. V lost 6 bases, J lost 5 bases, and 19 bases lay in between. The CDR3 covers 16 residues. This CDR3 is CASSSPGAQGTGELFF. The CDR3 nucleotides are TGTGCCAGCAGCTCGCCCGGGGCCCAGGGAACCGGGGAGCTGTTTTTT.